This TCR beta chain was captured in a study of blood T cells in healthy people across ages. Study at large: About one barcoded beta molecule per two T cells was the capture yield of template switching.

Using a J-beta primer mix together with a sample-barcoded 5' primer, a second PCR was run for roughly 7 to 11 cycles. TCRdb reprocessed the 5' RACE reads via MiXCR and lists one record per CDR3 protein. This table has roughly 1 million distinct CDR3 sequences, around 27% appearing once. The CDR3 extends over 16 amino acids. The ends lost 4 bases at V and 4 bases at J; junction bases unmatched: 12. Looked up from germline, CDR1 is SGHTA and CDR2 is FQGNSA. Whole-study findings and limits: Long-lived donors exceeded aged donors in naive CD4+ cells and diversity.

Turning to this clonotype: The antigen is undetermined.

The data were also submitted as part of a second study, on T cells of mothers and their children.

The specimen was blood. This clonotype originated in a girl aged 2-15 years in good health. The genes are TRBV7-2 and TRBJ2-5; TRBD1 agrees at 7 bases. Written as DNA, the CDR3 is TGTGCCAGCAGCTCGGCCCTGACAGGGCTGGCAGAGACCCAGTACTTC. It encodes CASSSALTGLAETQYF.